A single sample is the source of the 14 T cell receptor beta chains below, sequenced in a study of response to subunit inactivated influenza vaccine (dated by TCRdb to between 2017 and 2018). The method was RT-PCR. Instrument used: Illumina HiSeq 2500. TCRdb passed the public sequencing reads through fastp at Q25 and MiXCR, retaining productive beta sequences. Entries that share a CDR3 protein sequence are merged under the most common genes and DNA. The sample table records a few hundred thousand distinct CDR3 sequences; about 20% of these occur just once. The top ten clones comprise 10% of the sample. The sequences come from PBMCs from blood, collected roughly 20 months after vaccination. The receptors were sampled from a man aged 50 to 69 who received an inactivated influenza vaccine. Donor details come from another sample of the same person, matched by shared clones.

This clonotype was detected only a few times. This chain links TRBV14 with TRBJ1-4, with a possible D match to TRBD1 (5 bases). The ends were cut back, 2 bases at V and 7 bases at J, with 11 bases in the middle. The CDR3 runs to 14 residues. CDR1 SGHDN and CDR2 FVKESK come from the germline V gene. The CDR3, as DNA: TGTGCCAGCAGCCAAAACGTGGGGGGTGAAAAACTGTTTTTT. Protein product: CASSQNVGGEKLFF.

Only a few counts were recorded for this clonotype. CDR3 sequence (DNA): TGTGCCAGCAGTAACGACGTTGGGGGGGAGCAGTTCTTC. It yields the protein CASSNDVGGEQFF. V gene TRBV12-3 or TRBV12-4 combines with J gene TRBJ2-1; D is perhaps TRBD2 (6 bases). CDR3 length: 13 residues. V lost 5 bases to trimming and J lost 10 bases, with 15 bases between them.

This clonotype was seen just once. This chain uses TRBV9 with TRBJ1-2, with TRBD1 identical over 7 bases. The germline V gene encodes CDR1 SGDLS and CDR2 YYNGEE. This CDR3 has 15 residues. V lost 4 bases and J lost 0; bases outside the gene matches: 6. The CDR3 DNA sequence: TGTGCCAGCAGCCCCACCGGGACAGCTAACTATGGCTACACCTTC. Its translation: CASSPTGTANYGYTF.

The CDR3 loop reads CASSFGILYSPLHF. The CDR3 nucleotides read TGTGCCAGCAGTTTTGGGATCCTCTATTCACCCCTCCACTTT. V gene TRBV28 combines with J gene TRBJ1-6; no reliable D call. The CDR3 contains 14 residues. V lost 3 bases and J lost 8, with 11 bases in between. Germline V CDR1 and CDR2: MDHEN, SYDVKM. Filled out from reference TRBV28 and TRBJ1-6, the complete variable domain reads DVKVTQSSRYLVKRTGEKVFLECVQDMDHENMFWYRQDPGLGLRLIYFSYDVKMKEKGDIPEGYSVSREKKERFSLILESASTNQTSMYLCASSFGILYSPLHFGNGTRLTVT.

The chain combines TRBV20-1 with TRBJ2-7; no reliable D call. V lost 3 bases, J lost 4 bases, and 10 bases lay in between. This CDR3 spans 12 amino acids. Germline V CDR1 and CDR2: DFQATT, SNEGSKA (reference sequence). The CDR3 protein is CSASILEYEQYF. The CDR3 DNA follows: TGCAGTGCTAGTATCCTAGAATACGAGCAGTACTTC.

The V gene is TRBV20-1, the J gene TRBJ1-5; 8 bases align to TRBD1. CDR1 and CDR2 from the germline V gene are DFQATT and SNEGSKA (reference sequence). The J segment lost 5 bases and the V segment lost 4 bases, leaving 1 base of the junction unmatched. There are 12 residues in the CDR3. CDR3 sequence (DNA): TGCAGTGCTACAGGGGGCGATCAGCCCCAGCATTTT. Translating gives CSATGGDQPQHF.

The chain is built from TRBV7-8 and TRBJ1-1; D not resolved. The CDR3 has 14 amino acids. V was trimmed by 0 bases and J by 1 base, leaving 6 bases between them. Germline loops: CDR1 SGHVS, CDR2 FQNEAQ. In DNA form, the CDR3 reads TGTGCCAGCAGCTTAGCCTACTGGAACACTGAAGCTTTCTTT. It codes for CASSLAYWNTEAFF.

In its sample, this clonotype was seen a few times. This sequence joins TRBV28 and TRBJ2-5, with D maybe TRBD1 (5 bases). This CDR3 has 14 residues. Germline lookup yields CDR1 MDHEN and CDR2 SYDVKM. The V gene lost 3 bases and the J gene lost 5 bases, with 13 bases spanning the gap. CDR3 nucleotides: TGTGCCAGCAGTTTTACCTATTCAGGGGAGACCCAGTACTTC. This encodes CASSFTYSGETQYF.

This clonotype came up a few times. This rearrangement joins TRBV18 to TRBJ2-7; TRBD1 agrees at 8 bases. The length of the CDR3 is 16 residues. J lost 3 bases, V lost 6 bases, and 13 bases had no gene match. Germline lookup yields CDR1 KGHSH and CDR2 LQKENI. The DNA for the CDR3 is TGTGCCAGCTCCGACTGCCAACCAGGGGGCAGCTACGAGCAGTACTTC. It codes for CASSDCQPGGSYEQYF.

This clonotype was detected a few times. The CDR3 DNA sequence: TGTGCCAGCAGCGCAGGGGGCGGCAAAAGCGAGCAGTACTTC. This codes for CASSAGGGKSEQYF. V usage is TRBV7-9 and J usage is TRBJ2-7; 8 bases agree with TRBD1. CDR1 and CDR2 (germline): SEHNR, FQNEAQ (reference sequence). CDR3 size: 14 residues. The J segment lost 6 bases and the V segment lost 5 bases, leaving 9 bases of the junction unmatched.

The CDR3 DNA reads as TGTGCCAGCAGTGACCCGGGACAGGCCCAGGCAAAACTGTTTTTT. This encodes CASSDPGQAQAKLFF. The rearrangement links TRBV25-1 to TRBJ1-4, with TRBD1 matching over 8 bases. CDR3 length equals 15 residues. The V gene's germline CDR1 is MGHDK and CDR2 SYGVNS. The V and J ends lost 3 bases and 10 bases, in that order; junction bases with no gene match: 10.

The J gene is TRBJ1-5, the V gene TRBV28, with 11 positions matching TRBD1. V gave up 6 bases and J gave up 0 bases; unmatched junction bases: 7. Germline CDR1 reads MDHEN; CDR2 reads SYDVKM. The CDR3 runs 17 residues. DNA of the CDR3: TGTGCCAGCAGCTTGGGACAGGGGGACGGTAGCAATCAGCCCCAGCATTTT. Protein product: CASSLGQGDGSNQPQHF.

The table lists this clonotype with many counts. The J gene is TRBJ1-3, the V gene TRBV7-9, with D uncertain. With 3 bases removed from V and 4 bases from J, the gap between germline ends came to 10 bases. Germline CDR1 reads SEHNR; CDR2 reads FQNEAQ (reference sequence). This CDR3 region has 14 residues. The CDR3 DNA sequence: TGTGCCAGCAGCTTCTCCGCGAGAGGAAACACCATATATTTT. The encoded protein is CASSFSARGNTIYF. Supplemented by reference TRBV7-9 and TRBJ1-3, the full variable domain reads DTGVSQNPRHKITKRGQNVTFRCDPISEHNRLYWYRQTLGQGPEFLTYFQNEAQLEKSRLLSDRFSAERPKGSFSTLEIQRTEQGDSAMYLCASSFSARGNTIYFGEGSWLTVV.

This clonotype came up a few times. The genes are TRBV21-1 and TRBJ1-1; the table calls TRBD1, which could not be checked here. TRBV21-1 is shown as a pseudogene. The CDR3 is 15 residues long. In nucleotides, the CDR3 is TGTGCCAGCAGCAAGAAGGACAGGGCGAAGACTGAAGCTTTCTTT. It is translated as CASSKKDRAKTEAFF.